One sample yielded the 20 T cell receptor beta chains listed below, sequenced in a study of blood T cell repertoires in COVID-19. Generated by immunoSEQ multiplex PCR, the TCRdb table keeps only in-frame clones and is missing some. Found here are around 230,000 clones, around four fifths of them singletons; the top ten hold around 2.3%. The material sequenced was peripheral blood. The receptor source for this set is a woman in her thirties or forties with active or convalescent COVID-19.

CDR3 in amino acids: CASSLLGGPNYGYTF. DNA for the CDR3: TGTGCCAGCAGCCTACTGGGGGGGCCTAACTATGGCTACACCTTC. V and J are TRBV7-9 and TRBJ1-2; TRBD1 is a possible D gene (6 bases). Trimming took off 5 bases at V and 0 bases at J, with 13 bases between the two ends. CDR1 and CDR2 (germline): SEHNR, FQNEAQ (reference sequence). The CDR3 contains 15 residues.

This clone is a singleton in its sample. V usage is TRBV9 and J usage is TRBJ1-6, with 7 positions matching TRBD1. The trim removed 3 bases at V and 15 bases at J, leaving 12 bases unmatched. CDR1 and CDR2 (germline): SGDLS, YYNGEE. This CDR3 has 14 amino acids. The CDR3 spells CASSATGAFSYLHF. The CDR3 coding sequence is TGTGCCAGCAGCGCTACAGGGGCTTTCTCCTACCTCCACTTT.

This chain links TRBV19 with TRBJ1-1; the match to TRBD1 covers 9 bases. The germline V gene has CDR1 LNHDA and CDR2 SQIVND (reference sequence). V was clipped by 6 bases and J by 1 base; unmatched bases: 12. The CDR3 spans 17 residues. The CDR3 protein is CASSYIYRQGGNTEAFF. In DNA form, the CDR3 reads TGTGCCAGTAGCTATATATACCGACAGGGGGGGAACACTGAAGCTTTCTTT.

A note on this clone: Other DNA sequences in this specimen translate into the identical CDR3. V is TRBV5-1 and J is TRBJ2-3; TRBD1 matches at 10 bases. Germline V CDR1 and CDR2: SGHRS, YFSETQ. V dropped 3 bases and J dropped 3; count of bases not matched to a gene: 1. This CDR3 contains 14 residues. The CDR3 DNA reads TGCGCCAGCAGCTGGACAGGGGGGACAGATACGCAGTATTTT. Protein sequence: CASSWTGGTDTQYF. The full variable domain, its missing parts supplied by reference TRBV5-1 and TRBJ2-3, is KAGVTQTPRYLIKTRGQQVTLSCSPISGHRSVSWYQQTPGQGLQFLFEYFSETQRNKGNFPGRFSGRQFSNSRSEMNVSTLELGDSALYLCASSWTGGTDTQYFGPGTRLTVL.

The V call is TRBV29-1, the J call TRBJ2-5; TRBD1 is a possible D gene (5 bases). The CDR3 extends over 13 amino acids. CDR1 and CDR2 (germline): SQVTM, ANQGSEA. Trimming removed 3 bases at V and 4 bases at J, with 12 bases between. The CDR3 bases are TGCAGCGTTGAGGCCAGGGCGTCAGAGACCCAGTACTTC. Translating it yields CSVEARASETQYF.

The V and J genes are TRBV2 and TRBJ1-5; D might be TRBD1 (6 bases). Germline V gene sequence: CDR1 SNHLY, CDR2 FYNNEI. Trimming removed 4 bases at V and 1 base at J, with 8 bases between. The CDR3 is 14 amino acids. The CDR3 DNA reads TGTGCCAGCAGTGGCCAGGGGAGCAATCAGCCCCAGCATTTT. Translated, it gives CASSGQGSNQPQHF.

The chain's CDR3 is CASSIRAGAYNEQFF. The CDR3, as DNA: TGTGCCAGTAGTATACGAGCGGGAGCCTACAATGAGCAGTTCTTC. The chain combines TRBV19 with TRBJ2-1, with 8 positions matching TRBD2. Germline CDR1 is LNHDA and CDR2 is SQIVND (reference sequence). The CDR3 is 15 residues long. Trimming removed 2 bases from V and 2 bases from J; junction bases left unmatched: 2.

Only one count was recorded for this clone. The V gene is TRBV2, the J gene TRBJ2-7; tentatively, D is TRBD1 (6 bases). Germline assignment: CDR1 SNHLY and CDR2 FYNNEI. The CDR3 is 14 residues long. Deletions cut 4 bases from V and 3 bases from J, with 13 bases between. The CDR3 is CASSGGWTVYEQYF. CDR3 coding DNA: TGTGCCAGCAGTGGGGGATGGACAGTCTACGAGCAGTACTTC.

This clone was detected once. This chain links TRBV11-2 with TRBJ2-3, with D unresolved. Germline CDR1 is SGHAT and CDR2 is FQNNGV. V lost 3 bases and J lost 4, with 11 bases in between. The length of the CDR3 is 14 residues. The CDR3 is CASSFKALADTQYF. DNA for the CDR3: TGTGCCAGCAGCTTCAAGGCGCTAGCAGATACGCAGTATTTT.

The V and J genes are TRBV28 and TRBJ1-1; TRBD1 might be the D (6 bases). Germline lookup yields CDR1 MDHEN and CDR2 SYDVKM. V lost 6 bases and J 0 bases, leaving 14 bases between the germline ends. CDR3 length: 15 amino acids. CDR3 sequence: CASREVGQMNTEAFF. DNA of the CDR3: TGTGCCAGCAGAGAGGTCGGACAGATGAACACTGAAGCTTTCTTT.

The V call is TRBV5-8, the J call TRBJ2-3; D unresolved. CDR1 and CDR2 (germline): SGHTS, YDEGEE. The CDR3 extends over 13 amino acids. The V and J ends lost 0 bases and 6 bases respectively, with 8 bases between them. As DNA, the CDR3 is TGTGCCAGCAGCTTGGCCCCTCTGGATACGCAGTATTTT. Amino acid sequence: CASSLAPLDTQYF. Looking up the rest from reference TRBV5-8 and TRBJ2-3 gives the full variable domain: EAGVTQSPTHLIKTRGQQATLRCSPISGHTSVYWYQQALGLGLQFLLWYDEGEERNRGNFPPRFSGRQFPNYSSELNVNALELEDSALYLCASSLAPLDTQYFGPGTRLTVL.

The rearrangement joins TRBV5-6 to TRBJ2-3; 8 positions match TRBD1. Trimming took 0 bases from V and 1 from J; bases not matched to a gene: 1. The CDR3 length is 15 residues. Germline V lookup: CDR1 SGHDT, CDR2 YYEEEE. CDR3 nucleotide sequence: TGTGCCAGCAGCTTGGAGGGACAGGGCACAGATACGCAGTATTTT. Translation gives CASSLEGQGTDTQYF. Based on the CDR3 plus reference TRBV5-6 and TRBJ2-3, the full variable domain is DAGVTQSPTHLIKTRGQQVTLRCSPKSGHDTVSWYQQALGQGPQFIFQYYEEEERQRGNFPDRFSGHQFPNYSSELNVNALLLGDSALYLCASSLEGQGTDTQYFGPGTRLTVL.

This chain connects TRBV4-1 to TRBJ2-7; D perhaps matches TRBD2 (5 bases). CDR1 and CDR2 from the germline V gene are MGHRA and YSYEKL. Trimming stripped 5 bases from V and 2 bases from J, with 13 bases between. The CDR3 contains 14 residues. The CDR3 DNA reads TGCGCCAGCAGCTTCGCGGTCGGGACCTACGAGCAGTACTTC. Residues: CASSFAVGTYEQYF.

As for this clone: Other DNA sequences within the sample encode an identical CDR3. This chain links TRBV6-1 with TRBJ1-2, with D unresolved. The V end was cut by 0 bases, the J end by 5 bases, with 10 bases between. Germline-derived CDR1 and CDR2 are MNHNS and SASEGT. The CDR3 is 14 residues long. The CDR3 coding sequence is TGTGCCAGCAGTGAAGCAGGGAGCGGGTATGGCTACACCTTC. It specifies CASSEAGSGYGYTF.

In its sample, this clone was seen a few times. V usage is TRBV7-3 and J usage is TRBJ2-7; 9 nucleotides agree with TRBD1. The CDR3 is 13 amino acids. Germline assignment: CDR1 SGHTA and CDR2 FQGTGA. The junction had 4 bases not matched to a gene; V was cut back by 5 bases and J by 5 bases. The CDR3 spells CASSRDRVDEQYF. CDR3 DNA sequence: TGTGCCAGCAGCCGGGACAGGGTTGACGAGCAGTACTTC.

This clone occurred a few times. The V and J genes are TRBV27 and TRBJ2-3, with 9 bases aligning to TRBD2. The V and J ends lost 5 bases and 4 bases, in that order; junction bases with no gene match: 4. Germline V lookup: CDR1 MNHEY, CDR2 SMNVEV (reference sequence). The CDR3 extends over 14 amino acids. The CDR3: CASSPSGNPDTQYF. The CDR3 coding sequence is TGTGCCAGCAGTCCTAGCGGGAACCCAGATACGCAGTATTTT.

The chain combines TRBV7-9 with TRBJ2-3; TRBD1 aligns across 8 bases. The CDR3 totals 17 residues. Germline V gene data show CDR1 as SEHNR and CDR2 as FQNEAQ (reference sequence). V lost 0 bases to trimming and J lost 2 bases; unmatched junction nucleotides: 7. The CDR3 region has the DNA TGTGCCAGCAGCTTAGCGTCACCAGGGGGCTTCACAGATACGCAGTATTTT. The encoded protein is CASSLASPGGFTDTQYF.

The rearrangement uses TRBV25-1 and TRBJ2-3, with TRBD2 matching over 10 bases. The J segment lost 2 bases and the V segment lost 5 bases, leaving 10 bases of the junction unmatched. The CDR3 covers 17 residues. Germline V lookup: CDR1 MGHDK, CDR2 SYGVNS. For the CDR3, the DNA is TGTGCCAGCAGTACCACAACGGGACTAGCGACCACAGATACGCAGTATTTT. This codes for CASSTTTGLATTDTQYF.

The V gene is TRBV24-1, the J gene TRBJ2-2; D is unclear. The CDR3 is made up of 16 amino acids. The germline V gene has CDR1 KGHDR and CDR2 SFDVKD. With 2 bases removed from V and 6 bases from J, the gap between germline ends came to 15 bases. The CDR3 sequence: CATSDSVASLSGELFF. The CDR3 DNA reads as TGTGCCACCAGTGATTCAGTGGCCAGTTTGTCCGGGGAGCTGTTTTTT.

This chain connects TRBV9 to TRBJ2-7; 9 nucleotides line up with TRBD2. The V gene end was trimmed by 4 bases and the J gene end by 5 bases; junction bases not matched to a gene: 7. The CDR3 loop spans 14 amino acids. In germline, CDR1 is SGDLS, CDR2 YYNGEE. CDR3 residues: CASSTGLASHEQYF. CDR3 sequence (DNA): TGTGCCAGCAGCACGGGACTAGCTTCCCACGAGCAGTACTTC.